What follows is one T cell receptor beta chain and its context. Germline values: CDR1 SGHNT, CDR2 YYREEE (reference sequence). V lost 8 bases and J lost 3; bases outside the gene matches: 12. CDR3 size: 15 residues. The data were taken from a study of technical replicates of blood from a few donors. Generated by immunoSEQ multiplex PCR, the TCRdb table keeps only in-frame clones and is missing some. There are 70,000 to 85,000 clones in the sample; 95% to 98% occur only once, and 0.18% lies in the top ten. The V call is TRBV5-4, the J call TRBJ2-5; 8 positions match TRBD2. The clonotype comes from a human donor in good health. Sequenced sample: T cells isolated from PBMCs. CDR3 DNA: TGTGCCAGTCGGAAGCGGGGGAGGGTAGAAGAGACCCAGTACTTC. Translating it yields CASRKRGRVEETQYF.